A selection of T cell receptor beta chains follows, all from one sample in a study of tumor-infiltrating lymphocytes in primary liver carcinoma. TCRdb re-called the multiplex PCR reads through MiXCR, storing one row per CDR3 protein. The sample shows roughly 120,000 distinct CDR3 sequences, roughly 69% of them seen only once. What was sequenced was liver tumor tissue from sampling region 1. These receptors were taken from a woman aged 55 to 70 with primary liver carcinoma and hepatitis B virus infection. The CDR3 runs from the conserved cysteine through the conserved F or W. Each record gives: CDR3 protein, CDR3 DNA, J gene, clone size, V gene, CDR3 length, D gene. A D gene is named only where the DNA matches it firmly. Clone size is shown for a subset of rows, as once, few, many or a class of expanded clone.

CASSFPRASGTTGELFF TGCGCCAGCAGCTTCCCCAGGGCTAGCGGGACCACCGGGGAGCTGTTTTTT TRBJ2-2 - TRBV11-2 17 TRBD2
CSVGGQVDGYTF TGCAGCGTTGGTGGACAGGTCGATGGCTACACCTTC TRBJ1-2 many TRBV29-1 12 TRBD1
CATSLVGLEGGFQETQYF TGTGCCACCAGCTTAGTTGGACTAGAGGGAGGGTTCCAAGAGACCCAGTACTTC TRBJ2-5 - TRBV11-2 18 TRBD2
CASTRRTGRAGELFF TGTGCCAGCACCCGGCGGACAGGGCGGGCCGGGGAGCTGTTTTTT TRBJ2-2 many TRBV12-3/TRBV12-4 15 TRBD1
CASGLSTQYTEAFF TGTGCCAGCGGTTTATCAACCCAGTACACTGAAGCTTTCTTT TRBJ1-1 - TRBV27 14 -
CASSSRGGVYGQYF TGTGCCAGCAGCTCCCGTGGCGGTGTCTACGGGCAGTACTTC TRBJ2-7 - TRBV7-8 14 -
CASSYSIGYEQFF TGTGCCAGCAGTTACTCGATTGGGTATGAGCAGTTCTTC TRBJ2-1 many TRBV6-6 13 -
CASSQDGGTSGRSGQYF TGTGCCAGCAGCCAAGATGGAGGGACTAGCGGGAGGTCGGGGCAGTACTTC TRBJ2-7 many TRBV4-2 17 TRBD2
CASQDPNTEAFF TGTGCCAGCCAGGATCCGAACACTGAAGCTTTCTTT TRBJ1-1 few TRBV28 12 -
CASSPRTGLAKNIRYF TGTGCCAGCAGCCCTCGGACAGGGTTGGCCAAAAACATTCGGTACTTC TRBJ2-4 - TRBV11-3 16 TRBD1
CASSQRATSTDTQYF TGTGCCAGCAGCCAGAGGGCGACAAGCACGGATACGCAGTATTTT TRBJ2-3 - TRBV11-1 15 -
CASSKESRGHLQNEQFF TGTGCCAGCAGTAAAGAATCCAGGGGCCATCTTCAAAATGAGCAGTTCTTC TRBJ2-1 - TRBV6-1 17 -
CASSLSDEQYF TGTGCCAGCAGCTTATCCGACGAGCAGTACTTC TRBJ2-7 - TRBV7-9 11 -
CAGRQDTNTEAFF TGTGCCGGCAGACAAGATACGAACACTGAAGCTTTCTTT TRBJ1-1 - TRBV4-2 13 -
CTSSLQGFEQYF TGTACCAGCAGCTTACAGGGATTCGAGCAATACTTC TRBJ2-7 once TRBV5-5 12 -
CASSRRQVSYEQYF TGTGCCAGCAGCCGACGACAGGTCTCCTACGAGCAGTACTTC TRBJ2-7 few TRBV28 14 -
CASGYRDRGYMNTEAFF TGTGCCAGCGGTTACCGGGATAGGGGGTACATGAACACTGAAGCTTTCTTT TRBJ1-1 - TRBV11-2 17 -
CASSLWLRGAGGNEQFF TGTGCTAGCAGCTTATGGCTACGGGGTGCGGGAGGGAATGAGCAGTTCTTC TRBJ2-1 - TRBV13 17 TRBD2
CASSLDGNQPQHF TGTGCCAGCAGTTTAGACGGAAATCAGCCCCAGCATTTT TRBJ1-5 many TRBV6-6 13 -
CASSLPGVGDTEAFF TGTGCCAGCAGCCTGCCGGGGGTCGGTGACACTGAAGCTTTCTTT TRBJ1-1 - TRBV7-8 15 -
CASSSFGDNYGYTF TGTGCCAGCAGCTCCTTCGGGGATAACTATGGCTACACCTTC TRBJ1-2 few TRBV5-4 14 -
CASSPPRRTANTEAFF TGTGCCAGCTCACCACCTCGTAGGACAGCGAACACTGAAGCTTTCTTT TRBJ1-1 many TRBV18 16 -
CASSFGLAGDTGETQYF TGCGCCAGCAGCTTTGGACTAGCGGGAGACACCGGGGAGACCCAGTACTTC TRBJ2-5 - TRBV5-1 17 TRBD2
CANSLPGALAGNTIYF TGTGCCAACAGTTTGCCTGGAGCCTTGGCTGGAAACACCATATATTTT TRBJ1-3 - TRBV28 16 -
CATSRTVASTDTQYF TGTGCCACCTCACGGACGGTTGCTAGCACAGATACGCAGTATTTT TRBJ2-3 many TRBV6-1 15 -
CASSQDSRDYYEQYF TGTGCCAGCAGCCAAGATTCCCGGGACTACTACGAGCAGTACTTC TRBJ2-7 many TRBV14 15 TRBD2
CSAPRTSGSQNQYF TGCAGTGCCCCGAGGACTAGCGGTTCCCAAAACCAGTACTTC TRBJ2-7 - TRBV20-1 14 TRBD2
CASSRGQLNTEAFF TGCGCCAGCAGCAGGGGACAGCTGAACACTGAAGCTTTCTTT TRBJ1-1 - TRBV5-1 14 TRBD1
CSAGGGGGGLVTQYF TGCAGCGCGGGGGGCGGCGGAGGCGGATTAGTGACCCAGTACTTC TRBJ2-5 - TRBV29-1 15 -
CASSQGPGQGVTEAFF TGTGCCAGCAGTCAAGGACCGGGACAGGGGGTCACTGAAGCTTTCTTT TRBJ1-1 many TRBV6-1 16 TRBD1
CASRNRLAPLYQETQYF TGTGCCAGCAGGAATAGACTAGCACCGTTGTACCAAGAGACCCAGTACTTC TRBJ2-5 - TRBV28 17 TRBD2
CASSENVWGQETRRF TGTGCCAGCAGTGAAAATGTCTGGGGCCAAGAGACCCGGCGCTTC TRBJ2-5 - TRBV6-1 15 -
CAGSLWAQETQYF TGTGCCGGCAGCTTGTGGGCACAAGAGACCCAGTACTTC TRBJ2-5 - TRBV5-5 13 -
CASSAGAPGAQYF TGTGCCAGCAGTGCCGGAGCCCCGGGGGCCCAGTACTTC TRBJ2-5 few TRBV6-2/TRBV6-3 13 -
CPSSQGDSYNQPQHF TGTCCCAGCAGCCAAGGGGACAGCTACAATCAGCCCCAGCATTTT TRBJ1-5 once TRBV7-8 15 TRBD1
CASSPRPLNIGVLFF TGTGCCAGCAGCCCCCGACCGCTTAACATCGGGGTGCTGTTTTTT TRBJ2-2 few TRBV11-3 15 -
CSARDDPYEQYF TGCAGTGCTAGAGATGACCCCTACGAGCAGTACTTC TRBJ2-7 once TRBV20-1 12 -
CASSSAEDMFF TGCGCCAGCAGCTCCGCCGAGGACATGTTCTTC TRBJ2-1 - TRBV5-1 11 -
CASSFRFPVRPETQYF TGTGCCAGCAGTTTTAGGTTCCCAGTTCGTCCAGAGACCCAGTACTTC TRBJ2-5 - TRBV28 16 -